This record concerns one TCR beta chain sequence. The antigen is not known. This entry belongs to a study of OX40 agonist ivuxolimab in advanced cancers. Study-level background: In this trial design, patients received ivuxolimab intravenously at 0.01 to 10 mg/kg every 2 weeks.

Overall study findings and caveats: Compared with CD4+, CD8+ T cells on average had more expanded clones.

Trimming left V 1 base short and J 4 bases short, with 13 bases between. Germline V gene lookup returns CDR1 LGHNA and CDR2 YNFKEQ. This CDR3 comprises 15 residues. Libraries were prepared by immunoSEQ multiplex PCR; TCRdb keeps only in-frame clonotypes and omits some of them. The sample has 70,000 to 80,000 clones, 75% to 90% seen once. The clonotype comes from an adult with an advanced solid tumor such as melanoma, head and neck, liver or kidney cancer. The material was CD4+ or CD8+ T cells sorted from blood, obtained in a trial of the OX40 agonist ivuxolimab. The J gene is TRBJ1-2, the V gene TRBV4-2; D is uncertain. This CDR3 is CASSQVVAQSYGYTF. The CDR3 nucleotides read TGTGCCAGCAGCCAAGTTGTTGCGCAGAGCTATGGCTACACCTTC.